One and the same sample provided the 8 T cell receptor beta chains below, sequenced in a study of blood T cell repertoires in COVID-19. Generated by immunoSEQ multiplex PCR, the TCRdb table keeps only in-frame clones and is missing some. The sample carries tens of thousands of clones, about 82% recorded once. The source material was peripheral blood. Receptors originate from a human donor in a cohort sampled during active COVID-19.

The chain has TRBV28 and TRBJ2-5; D perhaps matches TRBD2 (5 bases). Trimming stripped 3 bases from V and 4 bases from J, with 27 bases between. The CDR3 runs 19 residues. Germline V gives CDR1 MDHEN, CDR2 SYDVKM. The CDR3, as DNA: TGTGCCAGCAGTTTGGTGGAAACTTCTAATTACCGTCGGGGAGAGACCCAGTACTTC. Protein product: CASSLVETSNYRRGETQYF. Drawing the rest from reference TRBV28 and TRBJ2-5, the complete variable domain is DVKVTQSSRYLVKRTGEKVFLECVQDMDHENMFWYRQDPGLGLRLIYFSYDVKMKEKGDIPEGYSVSREKKERFSLILESASTNQTSMYLCASSLVETSNYRRGETQYFGPGTRLLVL.

V is TRBV7-3 and J is TRBJ2-5; D possibly corresponds to TRBD2 (5 bases). This CDR3 spans 13 amino acids. Germline CDR1 and CDR2: SGHTA and FQGTGA. Trimming took 2 bases from V and 1 from J, leaving 5 bases between them. CDR3 in amino acids: CASSLGSQETQYF. In DNA form, the CDR3 reads TGTGCCAGCAGCTTAGGGAGCCAAGAGACCCAGTACTTC.

The CDR3 nucleotides are TGCGCCAGCAGCCGGGGGGCGGCTTGGGATGAGCAGTTCTTC. It translates to CASSRGAAWDEQFF. This chain links TRBV5-1 with TRBJ2-1; possible D gene TRBD2, 7 bases. CDR1 is SGHRS and CDR2 is YFSETQ in the germline V gene. The V end lost 4 bases, the J end lost 8 bases, and 16 bases lay between the germline ends. The CDR3 length is 14 residues.

The rearrangement joins TRBV7-3 to TRBJ2-7, with D possibly being TRBD1 (6 bases). Per the germline V gene, CDR1 is SGHTA and CDR2 is FQGTGA. This CDR3 has 15 residues. V was cut by 5 bases and J by 6 bases, with 20 bases left in between. The CDR3 region is CASSPDRGGIGEQYF. CDR3 nucleotides: TGTGCCAGCAGCCCAGACAGAGGGGGAATCGGCGAGCAGTACTTC. The full variable domain, in which reference TRBV7-3 and TRBJ2-7 provide the parts outside the CDR3, is GAGVSQTPSNKVTEKGKYVELRCDPISGHTALYWYRQSLGQGPEFLIYFQGTGAADDSGLPNDRFFAVRPEGSVSTLKIQRTERGDSAVYLCASSPDRGGIGEQYFGPGTRLTVT.

The J gene is TRBJ1-1, the V gene TRBV6-5, with D perhaps matching TRBD1 (5 bases). Germline V lookup: CDR1 MNHEY, CDR2 SVGAGI. V lost 2 bases and J lost 3, with 13 bases in between. This CDR3 contains 15 residues. The CDR3 nucleotides read TGTGCCAGCAGTTACCCCGGGACTAGGGACACTGAAGCTTTCTTT. Translation: CASSYPGTRDTEAFF.

V is TRBV5-5 and J is TRBJ2-7, with 9 nucleotides matching TRBD1. With V trimmed by 3 bases and J by 1 base, 5 bases remained unmatched. CDR3 length: 15 amino acids. Germline values: CDR1 SGHKS, CDR2 YYEKEE (reference sequence). The CDR3 region has the DNA TGTGCCAGCAGCTGGGGACAGGGCGTATCCTACGAGCAGTACTTC. Its protein product is CASSWGQGVSYEQYF.

The J gene is TRBJ2-5, the V gene TRBV6-1; D might be TRBD2 (5 bases). The germline CDR1 and CDR2 sequences are MNHNS and SASEGT. The CDR3 has 16 amino acids. The V end was cut by 3 bases, the J end by 2 bases, with 16 bases between. CDR3: CASSDYRGRRQETQYF. CDR3 nucleotides: TGTGCCAGCAGTGACTACCGGGGAAGGAGACAAGAGACCCAGTACTTC.

The DNA of the CDR3 is TGTGCCACCCTAGCGGACAGGGGGCTTAATCAGCCCCAGCATTTT. Translation gives CATLADRGLNQPQHF. The chain employs TRBV2 and TRBJ1-5; 11 bases are shared with TRBD1. V shed 10 bases, J shed 4 bases, and the junction held 9 bases outside the gene matches. Germline CDR1 SNHLY, CDR2 FYNNEI. This CDR3 comprises 15 residues.